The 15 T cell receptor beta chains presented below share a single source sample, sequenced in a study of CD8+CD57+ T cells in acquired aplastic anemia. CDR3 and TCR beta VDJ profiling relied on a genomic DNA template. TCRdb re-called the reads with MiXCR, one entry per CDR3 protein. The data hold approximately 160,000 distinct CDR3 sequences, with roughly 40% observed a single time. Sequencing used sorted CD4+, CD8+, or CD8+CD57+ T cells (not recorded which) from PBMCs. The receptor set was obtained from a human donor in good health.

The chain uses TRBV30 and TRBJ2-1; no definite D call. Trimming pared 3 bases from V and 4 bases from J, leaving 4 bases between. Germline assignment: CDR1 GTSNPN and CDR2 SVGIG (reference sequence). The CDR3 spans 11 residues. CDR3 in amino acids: CAWSGYNEQFF. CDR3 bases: TGTGCCTGGAGCGGGTACAATGAGCAGTTCTTC.

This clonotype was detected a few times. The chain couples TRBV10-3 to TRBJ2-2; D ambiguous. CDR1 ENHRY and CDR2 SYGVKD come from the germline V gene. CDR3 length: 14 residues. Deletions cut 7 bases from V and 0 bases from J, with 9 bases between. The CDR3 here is CAINGEANTGELFF. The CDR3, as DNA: TGTGCCATCAATGGGGAAGCGAACACCGGGGAGCTGTTTTTT.

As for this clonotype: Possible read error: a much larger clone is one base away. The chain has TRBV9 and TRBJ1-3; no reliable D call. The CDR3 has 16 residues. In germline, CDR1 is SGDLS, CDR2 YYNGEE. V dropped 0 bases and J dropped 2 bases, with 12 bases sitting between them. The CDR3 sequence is CASSVGPSTAGNTIYF. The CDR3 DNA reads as TGTGCCAGCAGCGTAGGACCATCCACCGCTGGAAACACCATATATTTT.

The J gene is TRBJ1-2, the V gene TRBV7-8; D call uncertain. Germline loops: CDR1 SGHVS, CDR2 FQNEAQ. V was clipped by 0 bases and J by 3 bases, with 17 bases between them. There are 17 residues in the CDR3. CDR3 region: CASSLAFGVASDYGYTF. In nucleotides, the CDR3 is TGTGCCAGCAGCTTAGCCTTTGGGGTGGCGTCTGACTATGGCTACACCTTC.

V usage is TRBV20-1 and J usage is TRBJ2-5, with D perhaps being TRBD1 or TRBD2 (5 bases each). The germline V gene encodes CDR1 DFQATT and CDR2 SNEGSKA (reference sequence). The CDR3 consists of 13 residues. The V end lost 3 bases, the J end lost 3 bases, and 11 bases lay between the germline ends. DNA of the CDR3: TGCAGTGCTAGGGGGACCCAGGAAGAGACCCAGTACTTC. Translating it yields CSARGTQEETQYF.

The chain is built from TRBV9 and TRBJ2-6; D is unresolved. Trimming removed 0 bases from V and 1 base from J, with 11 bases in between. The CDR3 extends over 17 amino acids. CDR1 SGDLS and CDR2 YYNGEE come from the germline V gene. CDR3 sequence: CASSVEVRISGANVLTF. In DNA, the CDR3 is TGTGCCAGCAGCGTAGAGGTGAGAATATCTGGGGCCAACGTCCTGACTTTC.

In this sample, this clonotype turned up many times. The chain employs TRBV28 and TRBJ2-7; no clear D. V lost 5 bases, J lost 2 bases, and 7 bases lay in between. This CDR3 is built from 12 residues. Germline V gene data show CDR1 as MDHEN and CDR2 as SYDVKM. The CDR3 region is CASSVVTYEQYF. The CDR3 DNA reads TGTGCCAGCAGTGTTGTTACCTACGAGCAGTACTTC.

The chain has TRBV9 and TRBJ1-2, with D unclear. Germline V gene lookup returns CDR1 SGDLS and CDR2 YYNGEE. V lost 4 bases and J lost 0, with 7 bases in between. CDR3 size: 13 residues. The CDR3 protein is CASSPNSNYGYTF. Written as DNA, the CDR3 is TGTGCCAGCAGCCCGAATTCTAACTATGGCTACACCTTC.

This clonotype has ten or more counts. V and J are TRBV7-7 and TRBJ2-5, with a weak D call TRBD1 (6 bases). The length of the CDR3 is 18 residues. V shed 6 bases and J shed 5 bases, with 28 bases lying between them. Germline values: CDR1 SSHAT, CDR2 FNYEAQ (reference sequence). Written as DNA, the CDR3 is TGTGCCAGCAGATACGGCACAGGGTCCCTTAGGGTGTGGGAGACCCAGTACTTC. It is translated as CASRYGTGSLRVWETQYF.

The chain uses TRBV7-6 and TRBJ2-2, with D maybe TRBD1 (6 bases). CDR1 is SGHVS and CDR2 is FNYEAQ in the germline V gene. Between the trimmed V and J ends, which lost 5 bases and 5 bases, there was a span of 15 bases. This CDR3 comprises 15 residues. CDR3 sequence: CASSAGTLGTGELFF. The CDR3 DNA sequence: TGTGCCAGCAGCGCCGGGACACTAGGAACCGGGGAGCTGTTTTTT.

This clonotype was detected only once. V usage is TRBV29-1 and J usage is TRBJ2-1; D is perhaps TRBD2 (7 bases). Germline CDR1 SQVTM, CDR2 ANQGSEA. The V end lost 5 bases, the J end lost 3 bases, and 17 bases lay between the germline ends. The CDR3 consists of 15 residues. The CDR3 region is CSVLGGHEVYNEQFF. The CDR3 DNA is TGCAGCGTTCTCGGGGGGCACGAGGTCTACAATGAGCAGTTCTTC.

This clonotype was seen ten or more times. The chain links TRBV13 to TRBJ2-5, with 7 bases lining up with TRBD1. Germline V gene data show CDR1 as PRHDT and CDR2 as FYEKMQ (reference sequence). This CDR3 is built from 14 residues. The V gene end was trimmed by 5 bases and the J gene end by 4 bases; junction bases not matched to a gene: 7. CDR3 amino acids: CASSGYRGSETQYF. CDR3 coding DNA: TGTGCCAGCAGCGGATACAGGGGATCAGAGACCCAGTACTTC.

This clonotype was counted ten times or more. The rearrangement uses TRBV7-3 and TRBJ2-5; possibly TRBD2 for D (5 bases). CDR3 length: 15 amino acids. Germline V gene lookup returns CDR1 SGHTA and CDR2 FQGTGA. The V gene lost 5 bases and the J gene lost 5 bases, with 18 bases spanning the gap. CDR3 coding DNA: TGTGCCAGCAGCAACACATGGACTGACGGGGAGACCCAGTACTTC. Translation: CASSNTWTDGETQYF.

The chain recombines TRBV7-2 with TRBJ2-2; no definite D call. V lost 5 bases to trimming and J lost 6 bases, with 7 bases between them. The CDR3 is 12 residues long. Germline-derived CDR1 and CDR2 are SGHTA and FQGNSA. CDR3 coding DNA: TGTGCCAGCAGCCTTTCGTCCGGGGAGCTGTTTTTT. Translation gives CASSLSSGELFF.

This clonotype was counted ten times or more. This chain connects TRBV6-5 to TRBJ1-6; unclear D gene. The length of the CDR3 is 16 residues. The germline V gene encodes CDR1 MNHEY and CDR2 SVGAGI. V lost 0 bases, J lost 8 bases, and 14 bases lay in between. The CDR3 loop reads CASSYSGFRGDSPLHF. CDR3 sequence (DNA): TGTGCCAGCAGTTACTCAGGCTTCCGCGGGGATTCACCCCTCCACTTT.